In this sample, the clone carrying this TCR beta chain turned up a few times. The CDR3 spans 15 residues. Germline trimming cut 5 bases from V and 3 bases from J; bases unmatched to any gene: 6. Germline V lookup: CDR1 LNHDA, CDR2 SQIVND (reference sequence). This sample is part of a study of blood T cell repertoires in COVID-19. Across the whole study: COVID-19 samples from acute and convalescent phases originated in the United States, Italy and Spain. PBMCs, B-cell-depleted T cells, or T cells provided the cDNA or gDNA that made up the material.

Original data processing: Counts of nucleated cells, estimated from reference gene primer amplification, were obtained. Here immunoSEQ multiplex PCR was the method, and the copy in TCRdb shows in-frame clones only, minus some. V, J and clone size reflect that table, while D and trimming were determined from the DNA. The sample consists of under 150,000 clones, about 84% of them appearing once. Specimen: peripheral blood. The V call is TRBV19, the J call TRBJ1-2, with TRBD1 identical over 10 bases. This clonotype was obtained from a middle-aged man with acute or convalescent COVID-19. The CDR3 loop reads CASSGPDRGDYGYTF. The CDR3 DNA is TGTGCCAGTAGTGGCCCGGACAGGGGGGACTATGGCTACACCTTC.